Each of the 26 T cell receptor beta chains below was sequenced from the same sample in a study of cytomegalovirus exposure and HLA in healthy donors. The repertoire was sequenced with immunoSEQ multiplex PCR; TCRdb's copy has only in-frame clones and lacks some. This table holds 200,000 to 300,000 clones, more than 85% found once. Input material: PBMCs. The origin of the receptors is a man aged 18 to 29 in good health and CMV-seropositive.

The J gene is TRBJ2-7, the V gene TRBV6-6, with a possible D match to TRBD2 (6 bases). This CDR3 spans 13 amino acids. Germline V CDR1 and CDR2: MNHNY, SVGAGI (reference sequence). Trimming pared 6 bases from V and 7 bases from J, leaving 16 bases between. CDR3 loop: CASSPGGPTEQYF. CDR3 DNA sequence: TGTGCCAGCAGCCCCGGAGGGCCCACGGAGCAGTACTTC.

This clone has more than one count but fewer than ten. The CDR3 DNA reads TGTGCCAGCAGAGAAGGGGGCGCTCAGTATGGCTACACCTTC. Its protein product is CASREGGAQYGYTF. This chain uses TRBV7-9 with TRBJ1-2, with TRBD1 matching 7 bases. The V segment lost 6 bases and the J segment 5 bases; nucleotides outside the gene matches: 9. Germline assignment: CDR1 SEHNR and CDR2 FQNEAQ (reference sequence). This CDR3 has 14 amino acids.

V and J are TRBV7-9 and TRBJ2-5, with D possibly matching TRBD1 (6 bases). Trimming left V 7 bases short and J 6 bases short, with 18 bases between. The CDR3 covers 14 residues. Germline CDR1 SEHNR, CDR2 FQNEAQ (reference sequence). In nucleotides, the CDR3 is TGTGCCAGCAACTCCCCACAGGGTGACCAGACCCAGTACTTC. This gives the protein CASNSPQGDQTQYF.

The CDR3 bases are TGCGCCAGCACTAACGGAACCTACAATGAGCAGTTCTTC. This encodes CASTNGTYNEQFF. The rearrangement uses TRBV5-1 and TRBJ2-1; D remains unclear. V lost 6 bases and J lost 2, with 9 bases in between. CDR3 length equals 13 residues. Germline assignment: CDR1 SGHRS and CDR2 YFSETQ.

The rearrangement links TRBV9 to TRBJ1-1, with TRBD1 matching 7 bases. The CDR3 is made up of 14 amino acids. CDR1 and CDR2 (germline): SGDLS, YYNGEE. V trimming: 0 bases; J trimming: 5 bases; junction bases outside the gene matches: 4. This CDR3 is CASSVAPGGTEAFF. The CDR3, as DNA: TGTGCCAGCAGCGTAGCCCCAGGGGGAACTGAAGCTTTCTTT.

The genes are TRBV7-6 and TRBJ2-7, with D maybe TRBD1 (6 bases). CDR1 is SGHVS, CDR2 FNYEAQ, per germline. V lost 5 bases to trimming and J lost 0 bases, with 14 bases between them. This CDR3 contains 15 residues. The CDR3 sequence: CASSPIIGGSYEQYF. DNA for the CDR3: TGTGCCAGCAGCCCTATAATAGGGGGCTCCTACGAGCAGTACTTC.

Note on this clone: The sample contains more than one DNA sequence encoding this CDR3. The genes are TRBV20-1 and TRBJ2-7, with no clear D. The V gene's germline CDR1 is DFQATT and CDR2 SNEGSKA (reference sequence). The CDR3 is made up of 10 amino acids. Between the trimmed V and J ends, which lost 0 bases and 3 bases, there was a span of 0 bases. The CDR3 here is CSARDYEQYF. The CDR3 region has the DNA TGCAGTGCTAGAGACTACGAGCAGTACTTC.

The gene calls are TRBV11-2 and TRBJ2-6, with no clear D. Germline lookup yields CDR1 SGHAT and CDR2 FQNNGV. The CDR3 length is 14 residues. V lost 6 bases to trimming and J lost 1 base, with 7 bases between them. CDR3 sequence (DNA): TGTGCCAGCAGACCTTTGTCTGGGGCCAACGTCCTGACTTTC. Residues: CASRPLSGANVLTF.

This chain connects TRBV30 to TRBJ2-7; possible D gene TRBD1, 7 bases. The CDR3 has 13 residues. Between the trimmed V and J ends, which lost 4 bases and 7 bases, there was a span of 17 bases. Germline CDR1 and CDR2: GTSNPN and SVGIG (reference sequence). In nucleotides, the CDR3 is TGTGCCTGGACAGCGGGCCTCAGGGGGGAGCAGTACTTC. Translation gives CAWTAGLRGEQYF.

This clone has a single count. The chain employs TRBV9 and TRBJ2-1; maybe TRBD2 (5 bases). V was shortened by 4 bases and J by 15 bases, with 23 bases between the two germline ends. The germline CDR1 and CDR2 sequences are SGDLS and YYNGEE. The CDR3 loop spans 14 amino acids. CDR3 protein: CASSPVATTLRVFF. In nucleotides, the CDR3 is TGTGCCAGCAGCCCTGTGGCGACTACCCTAAGGGTGTTCTTC. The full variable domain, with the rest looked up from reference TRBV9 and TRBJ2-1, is DSGVTQTPKHLITATGQRVTLRCSPRSGDLSVYWYQQSLDQGLQFLIQYYNGEERAKGNILERFSAQQFPDLHSELNLSSLELGDSALYFCASSPVATTLRVFFGPGTRLTVL.

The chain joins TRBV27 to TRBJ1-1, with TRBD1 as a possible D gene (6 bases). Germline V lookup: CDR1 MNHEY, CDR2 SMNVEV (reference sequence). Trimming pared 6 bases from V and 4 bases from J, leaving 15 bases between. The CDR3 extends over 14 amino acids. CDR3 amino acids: CASRPTGMGTEAFF. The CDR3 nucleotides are TGTGCCAGCAGGCCTACAGGGATGGGCACTGAAGCTTTCTTT.

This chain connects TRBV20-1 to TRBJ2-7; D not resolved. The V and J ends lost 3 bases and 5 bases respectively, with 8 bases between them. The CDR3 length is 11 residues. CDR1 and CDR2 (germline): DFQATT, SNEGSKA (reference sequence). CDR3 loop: CSARNQDEQYF. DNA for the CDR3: TGCAGTGCTAGGAATCAAGACGAGCAGTACTTC.

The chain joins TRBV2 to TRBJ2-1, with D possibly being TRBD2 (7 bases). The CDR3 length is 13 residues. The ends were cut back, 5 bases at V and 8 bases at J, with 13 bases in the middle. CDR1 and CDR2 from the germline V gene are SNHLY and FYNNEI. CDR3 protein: CASSRGAPHEQFF. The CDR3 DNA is TGTGCCAGCAGTCGGGGGGCCCCCCATGAGCAGTTCTTC.

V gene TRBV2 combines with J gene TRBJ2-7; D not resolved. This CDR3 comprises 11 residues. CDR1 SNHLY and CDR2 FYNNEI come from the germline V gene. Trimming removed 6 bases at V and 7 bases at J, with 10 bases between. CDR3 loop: CASSVGWEQYF. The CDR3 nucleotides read TGTGCCAGCAGCGTGGGTTGGGAGCAGTACTTC.

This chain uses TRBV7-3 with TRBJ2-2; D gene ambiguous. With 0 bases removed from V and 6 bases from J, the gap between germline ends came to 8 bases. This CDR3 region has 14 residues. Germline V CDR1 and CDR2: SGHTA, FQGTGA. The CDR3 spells CASSLTSGPGELFF. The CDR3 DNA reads TGTGCCAGCAGCTTAACCAGTGGGCCCGGGGAGCTGTTTTTT.

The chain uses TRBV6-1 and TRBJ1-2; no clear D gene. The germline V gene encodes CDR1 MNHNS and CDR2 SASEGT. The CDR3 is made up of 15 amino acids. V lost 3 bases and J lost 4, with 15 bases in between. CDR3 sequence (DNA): TGTGCCAGCAGTGAGGACCGGTACGGATTCTATGGCTACACCTTC. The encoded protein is CASSEDRYGFYGYTF.

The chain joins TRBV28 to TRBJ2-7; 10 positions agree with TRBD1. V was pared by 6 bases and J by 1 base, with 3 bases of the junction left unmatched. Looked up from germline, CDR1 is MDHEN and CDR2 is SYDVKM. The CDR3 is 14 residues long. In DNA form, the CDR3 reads TGTGCCAGCAGCCGGACAGGGGGATCCTACGAGCAGTACTTC. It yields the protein CASSRTGGSYEQYF.

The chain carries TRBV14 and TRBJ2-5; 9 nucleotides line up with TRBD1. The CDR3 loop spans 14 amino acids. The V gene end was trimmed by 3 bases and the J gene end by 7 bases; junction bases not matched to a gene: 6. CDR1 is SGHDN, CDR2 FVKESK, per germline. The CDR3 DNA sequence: TGTGCCAGCAGCCACATCTCGGACAGGGGGACCCAGTACTTC. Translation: CASSHISDRGTQYF.

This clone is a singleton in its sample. The CDR3 region is CASSSAPEVYGYTF. In DNA, the CDR3 is TGTGCCAGCAGCTCGGCACCGGAAGTCTATGGCTACACCTTC. This chain connects TRBV5-5 to TRBJ1-2; D not certain. The CDR3 extends over 14 amino acids. Trimming took 3 bases from V and 4 from J, leaving 13 bases between them. CDR1 and CDR2 (germline): SGHKS, YYEKEE (reference sequence).

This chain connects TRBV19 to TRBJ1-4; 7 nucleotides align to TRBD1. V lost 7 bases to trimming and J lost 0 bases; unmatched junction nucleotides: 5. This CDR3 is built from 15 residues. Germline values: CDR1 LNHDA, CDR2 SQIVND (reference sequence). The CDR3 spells CASKTGQTTNEKLFF. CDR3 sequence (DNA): TGTGCCAGTAAGACAGGGCAAACAACTAATGAAAAACTGTTTTTT.

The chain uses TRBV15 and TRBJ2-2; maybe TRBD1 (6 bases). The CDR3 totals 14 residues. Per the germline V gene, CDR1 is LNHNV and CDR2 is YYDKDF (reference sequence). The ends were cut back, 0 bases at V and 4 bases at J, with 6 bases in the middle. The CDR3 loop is CATSRDRGTGELFF. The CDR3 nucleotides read TGTGCCACCAGCAGAGACAGGGGCACCGGGGAGCTGTTTTTT.

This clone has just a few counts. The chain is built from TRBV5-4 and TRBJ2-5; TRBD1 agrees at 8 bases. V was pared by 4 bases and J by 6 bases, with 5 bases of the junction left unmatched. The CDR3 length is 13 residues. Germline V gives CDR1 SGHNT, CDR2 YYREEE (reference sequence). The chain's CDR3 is CASSPDRGQTQYF. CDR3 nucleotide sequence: TGTGCCAGCAGCCCCGACAGGGGACAGACCCAGTACTTC.

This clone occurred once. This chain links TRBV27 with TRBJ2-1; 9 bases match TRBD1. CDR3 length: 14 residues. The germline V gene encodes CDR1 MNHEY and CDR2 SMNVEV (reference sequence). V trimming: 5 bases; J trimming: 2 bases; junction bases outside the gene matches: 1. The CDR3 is CASSRTGAYNEQFF. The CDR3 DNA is TGTGCCAGCAGTAGGACAGGGGCCTACAATGAGCAGTTCTTC.

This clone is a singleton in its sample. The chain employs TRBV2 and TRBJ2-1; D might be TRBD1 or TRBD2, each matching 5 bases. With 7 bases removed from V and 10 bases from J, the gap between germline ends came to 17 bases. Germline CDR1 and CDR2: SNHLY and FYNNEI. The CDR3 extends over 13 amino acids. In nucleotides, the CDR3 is TGTGCCAGCAACGGCAGGGAGCTTTGGGAGCAGTTCTTC. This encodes CASNGRELWEQFF.

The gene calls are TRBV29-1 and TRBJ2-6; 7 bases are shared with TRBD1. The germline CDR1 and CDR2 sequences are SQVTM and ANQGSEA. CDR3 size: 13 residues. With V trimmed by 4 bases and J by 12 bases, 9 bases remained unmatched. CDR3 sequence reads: CSVGTGANLVLTF. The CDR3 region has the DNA TGCAGCGTTGGAACAGGGGCCAACCTCGTCCTGACTTTC.

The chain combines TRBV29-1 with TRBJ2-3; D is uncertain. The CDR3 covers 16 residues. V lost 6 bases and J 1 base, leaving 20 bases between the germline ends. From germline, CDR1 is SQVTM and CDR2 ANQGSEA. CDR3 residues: CSVVAAGILRTDTQYF. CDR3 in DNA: TGCAGCGTCGTCGCAGCTGGGATCTTGCGCACAGATACGCAGTATTTT.